This T cell receptor beta chain comes out of a study of blood T cell repertoires in COVID-19. Looking at the study overall: The study drew acute and convalescent COVID-19 samples from the United States, Italy and Spain. PBMCs, B-cell-depleted T cells, or T cells were the source of the cDNA or gDNA that made up the material.

As processed by the authors: Amplified reference gene primers provided the basis for estimating nucleated cell counts. The assay was immunoSEQ multiplex PCR, and TCRdb's table has in-frame clones only and misses some. The V and J calls and the clone size are those of that table, but D and trimming were determined from the DNA. The sample has 180,000 or so clones, around 83% seen once. The V end lost 4 bases, the J end lost 6 bases, and 13 bases lay between the germline ends. Germline V CDR1 and CDR2: LGHDT, YNNKEL (reference sequence). The CDR3 is 14 residues long. The sequence came from a man in his late teens or twenties with acute or convalescent COVID-19. This chain uses TRBV3-1 (or the pseudogene TRBV3-2) with TRBJ1-5; D uncertain. Source material: peripheral blood. CDR3 coding DNA: TGTGCCAGCAGCCCTGGGAGGGTTGGTCAGCCCCAGCATTTT. Its protein is CASSPGRVGQPQHF.